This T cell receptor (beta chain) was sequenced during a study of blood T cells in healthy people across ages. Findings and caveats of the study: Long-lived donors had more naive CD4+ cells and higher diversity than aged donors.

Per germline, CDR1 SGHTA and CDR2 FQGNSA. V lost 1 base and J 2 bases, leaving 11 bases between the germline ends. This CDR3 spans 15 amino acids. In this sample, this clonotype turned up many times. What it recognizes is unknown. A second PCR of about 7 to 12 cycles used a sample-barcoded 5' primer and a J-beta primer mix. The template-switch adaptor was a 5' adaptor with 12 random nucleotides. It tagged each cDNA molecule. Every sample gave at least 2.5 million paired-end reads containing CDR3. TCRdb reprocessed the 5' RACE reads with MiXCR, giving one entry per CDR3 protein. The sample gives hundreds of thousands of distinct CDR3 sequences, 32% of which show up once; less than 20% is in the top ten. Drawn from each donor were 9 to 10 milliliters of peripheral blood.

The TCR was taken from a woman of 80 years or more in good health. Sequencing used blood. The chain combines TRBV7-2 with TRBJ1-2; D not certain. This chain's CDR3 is CASSLDSAPNYGYTF. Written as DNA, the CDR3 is TGTGCCAGCAGCTTAGATAGCGCCCCAAACTATGGCTACACCTTC. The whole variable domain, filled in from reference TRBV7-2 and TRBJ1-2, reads GAGVSQSPSNKVTEKGKDVELRCDPISGHTALYWYRQSLGQGLEFLIYFQGNSAPDKSGLPSDRFSAERTGGSVSTLTIQRTQQEDSAVYLCASSLDSAPNYGYTFGSGTRLTVV.